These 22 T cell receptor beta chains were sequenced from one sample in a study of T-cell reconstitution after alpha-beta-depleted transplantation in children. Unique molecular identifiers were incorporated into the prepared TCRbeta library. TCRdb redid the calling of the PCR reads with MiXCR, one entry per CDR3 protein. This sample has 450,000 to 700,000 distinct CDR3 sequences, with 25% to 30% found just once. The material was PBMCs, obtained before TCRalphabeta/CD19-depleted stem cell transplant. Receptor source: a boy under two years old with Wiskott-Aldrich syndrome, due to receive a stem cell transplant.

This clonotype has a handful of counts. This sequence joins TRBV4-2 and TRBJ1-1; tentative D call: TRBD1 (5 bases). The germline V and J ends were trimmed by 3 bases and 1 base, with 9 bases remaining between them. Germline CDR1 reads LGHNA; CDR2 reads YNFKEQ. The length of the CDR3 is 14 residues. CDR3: CASSQGGENTEAFF. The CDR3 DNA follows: TGTGCCAGCAGCCAGGGGGGAGAGAACACTGAAGCTTTCTTT.

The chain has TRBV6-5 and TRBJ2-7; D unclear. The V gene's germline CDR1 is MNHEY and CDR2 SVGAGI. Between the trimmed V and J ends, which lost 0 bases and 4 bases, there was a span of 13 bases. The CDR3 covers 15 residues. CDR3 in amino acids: CASSYSRRSGYEQYF. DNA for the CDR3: TGTGCCAGCAGTTACTCGAGGAGATCGGGTTACGAGCAGTACTTC.

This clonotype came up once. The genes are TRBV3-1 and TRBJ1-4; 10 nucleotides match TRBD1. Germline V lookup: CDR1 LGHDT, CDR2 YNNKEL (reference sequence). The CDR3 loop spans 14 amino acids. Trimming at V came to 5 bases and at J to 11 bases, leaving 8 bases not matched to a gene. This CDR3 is CASSSDRGKRKLFF. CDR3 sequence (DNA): TGTGCCAGCAGCTCGGACAGGGGGAAGAGGAAACTGTTTTTT.

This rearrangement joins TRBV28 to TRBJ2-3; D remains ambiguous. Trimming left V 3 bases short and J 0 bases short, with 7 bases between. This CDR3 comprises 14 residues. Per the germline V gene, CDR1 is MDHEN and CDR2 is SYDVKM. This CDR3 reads CASSFSPSTDTQYF. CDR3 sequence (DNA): TGTGCCAGCAGTTTTAGTCCGAGCACAGATACGCAGTATTTT.

CDR3 sequence: CASSLEPGTSMFF. CDR3 nucleotide sequence: TGCGCCAGCAGCTTGGAACCCGGGACTAGTATGTTCTTC. The chain uses TRBV5-1 and TRBJ2-1; 8 nucleotides align to TRBD2. CDR3 length: 13 residues. The J segment lost 15 bases and the V segment lost 0 bases, leaving 8 bases of the junction unmatched. Germline-derived CDR1 and CDR2 are SGHRS and YFSETQ.

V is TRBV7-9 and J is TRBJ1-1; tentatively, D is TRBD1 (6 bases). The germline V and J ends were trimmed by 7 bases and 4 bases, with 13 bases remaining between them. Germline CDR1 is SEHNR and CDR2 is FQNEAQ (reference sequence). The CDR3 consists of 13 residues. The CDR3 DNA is TGTGCCAGCACCCTAAAGGGGGTCACTGAAGCTTTCTTT. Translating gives CASTLKGVTEAFF.

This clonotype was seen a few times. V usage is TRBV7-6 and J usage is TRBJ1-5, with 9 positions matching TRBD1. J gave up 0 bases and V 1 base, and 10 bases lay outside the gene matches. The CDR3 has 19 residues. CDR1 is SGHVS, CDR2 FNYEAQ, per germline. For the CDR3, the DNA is TGTGCCAGCAGCTTAGTCACAGGGGGCCCATCTTATAGCAATCAGCCCCAGCATTTT. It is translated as CASSLVTGGPSYSNQPQHF. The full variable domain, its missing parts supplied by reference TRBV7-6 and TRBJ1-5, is GAGVSQSPRYKVTKRGQDVALRCDPISGHVSLYWYRQALGQGPEFLTYFNYEAQQDKSGLPNDRFSAERPEGSISTLTIQRTEQRDSAMYRCASSLVTGGPSYSNQPQHFGDGTRLSIL.

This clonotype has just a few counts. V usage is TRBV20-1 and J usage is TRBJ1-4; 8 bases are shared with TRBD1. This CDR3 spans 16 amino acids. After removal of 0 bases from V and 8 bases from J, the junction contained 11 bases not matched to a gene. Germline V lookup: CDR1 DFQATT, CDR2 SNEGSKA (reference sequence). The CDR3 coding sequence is TGCAGTGCTAGAGATCTTGGACAGGGAAGTAGGGAAAAACTGTTTTTT. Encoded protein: CSARDLGQGSREKLFF.

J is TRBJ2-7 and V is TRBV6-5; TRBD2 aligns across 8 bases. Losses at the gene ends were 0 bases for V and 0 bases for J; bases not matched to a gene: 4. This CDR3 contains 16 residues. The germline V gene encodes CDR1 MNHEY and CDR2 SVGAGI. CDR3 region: CASSYSGLAGSYEQYF. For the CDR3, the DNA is TGTGCCAGCAGTTACTCGGGCCTAGCGGGCTCCTACGAGCAGTACTTC.

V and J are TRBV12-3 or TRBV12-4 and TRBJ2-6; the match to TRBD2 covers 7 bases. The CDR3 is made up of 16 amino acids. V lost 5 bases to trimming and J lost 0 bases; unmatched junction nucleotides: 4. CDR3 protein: CASSVGTTSGANVLTF. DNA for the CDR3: TGTGCCAGCAGTGTCGGGACTACCTCTGGGGCCAACGTCCTGACTTTC.

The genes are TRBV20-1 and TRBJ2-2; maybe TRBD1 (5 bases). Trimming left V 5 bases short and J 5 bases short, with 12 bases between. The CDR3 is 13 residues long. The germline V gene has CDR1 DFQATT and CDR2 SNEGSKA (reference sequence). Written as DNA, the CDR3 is TGCAGTGCTTCGGCAGGGCCTACCGGGGAGCTGTTTTTT. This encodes CSASAGPTGELFF.

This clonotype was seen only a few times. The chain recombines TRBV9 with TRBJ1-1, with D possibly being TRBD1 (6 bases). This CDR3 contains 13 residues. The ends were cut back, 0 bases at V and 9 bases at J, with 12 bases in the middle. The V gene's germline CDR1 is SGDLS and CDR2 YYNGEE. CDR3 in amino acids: CASSVDTGTKAFF. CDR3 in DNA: TGTGCCAGCAGCGTAGATACAGGGACGAAAGCTTTCTTT.

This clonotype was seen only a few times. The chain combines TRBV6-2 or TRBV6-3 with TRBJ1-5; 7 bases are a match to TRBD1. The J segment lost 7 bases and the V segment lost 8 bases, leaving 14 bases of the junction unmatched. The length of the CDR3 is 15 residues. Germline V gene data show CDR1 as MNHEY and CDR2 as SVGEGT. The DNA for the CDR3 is TGTGCCAGCGGCGGAGGGGAGGGGGCCGGACAGCCCCAGCATTTT. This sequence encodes CASGGGEGAGQPQHF.

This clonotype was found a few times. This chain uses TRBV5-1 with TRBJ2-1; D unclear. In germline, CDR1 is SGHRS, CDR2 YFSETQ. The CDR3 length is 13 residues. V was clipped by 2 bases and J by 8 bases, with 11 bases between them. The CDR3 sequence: CASSFKGVDEQFF. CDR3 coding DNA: TGCGCCAGCAGCTTTAAGGGTGTGGATGAGCAGTTCTTC. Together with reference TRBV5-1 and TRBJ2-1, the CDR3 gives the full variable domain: KAGVTQTPRYLIKTRGQQVTLSCSPISGHRSVSWYQQTPGQGLQFLFEYFSETQRNKGNFPGRFSGRQFSNSRSEMNVSTLELGDSALYLCASSFKGVDEQFFGPGTRLTVL.

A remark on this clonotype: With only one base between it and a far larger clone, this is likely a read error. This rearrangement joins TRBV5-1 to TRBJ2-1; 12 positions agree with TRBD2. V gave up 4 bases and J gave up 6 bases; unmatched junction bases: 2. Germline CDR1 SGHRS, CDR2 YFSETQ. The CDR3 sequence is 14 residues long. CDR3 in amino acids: CASSVTSGSNEQFF. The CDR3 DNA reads TGCGCCAGCAGCGTGACTAGCGGGAGCAATGAGCAGTTCTTC.

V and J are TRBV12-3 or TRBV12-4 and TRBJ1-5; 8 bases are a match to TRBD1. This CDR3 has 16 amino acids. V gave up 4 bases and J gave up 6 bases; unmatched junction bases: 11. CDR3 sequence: CASSSGRGGTGQPQHF. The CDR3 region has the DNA TGTGCCAGCAGTTCGGGCAGGGGCGGGACAGGTCAGCCCCAGCATTTT.

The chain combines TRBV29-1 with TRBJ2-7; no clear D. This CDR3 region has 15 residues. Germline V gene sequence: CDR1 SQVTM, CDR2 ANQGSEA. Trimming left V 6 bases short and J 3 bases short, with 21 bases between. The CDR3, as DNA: TGCAGCGTACCACCGATCAAGTTTGCGGACTACGAGCAGTACTTC. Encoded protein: CSVPPIKFADYEQYF.

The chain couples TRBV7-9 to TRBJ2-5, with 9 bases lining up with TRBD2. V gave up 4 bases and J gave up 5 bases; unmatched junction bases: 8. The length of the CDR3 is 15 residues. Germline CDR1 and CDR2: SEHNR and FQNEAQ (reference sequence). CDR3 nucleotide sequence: TGTGCCAGCAGCTGGGGTAGCGGGAGCTCGGAGACCCAGTACTTC. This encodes CASSWGSGSSETQYF. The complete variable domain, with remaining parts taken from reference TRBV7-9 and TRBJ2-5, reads DTGVSQNPRHKITKRGQNVTFRCDPISEHNRLYWYRQTLGQGPEFLTYFQNEAQLEKSRLLSDRFSAERPKGSFSTLEIQRTEQGDSAMYLCASSWGSGSSETQYFGPGTRLLVL.

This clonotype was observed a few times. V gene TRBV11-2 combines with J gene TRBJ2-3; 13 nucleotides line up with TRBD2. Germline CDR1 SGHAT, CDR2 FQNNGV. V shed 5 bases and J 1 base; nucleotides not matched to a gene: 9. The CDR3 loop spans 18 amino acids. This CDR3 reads CASSRTRTSGSRTDTQYF. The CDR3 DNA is TGTGCCAGCAGCCGAACCCGGACTAGCGGGAGCCGCACAGATACGCAGTATTTT.

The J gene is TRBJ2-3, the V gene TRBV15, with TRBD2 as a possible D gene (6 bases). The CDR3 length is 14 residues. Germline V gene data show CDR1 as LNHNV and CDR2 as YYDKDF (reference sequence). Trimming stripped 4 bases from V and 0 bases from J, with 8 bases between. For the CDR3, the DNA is TGTGCCACCAGCAAACTAGCTAGCACAGATACGCAGTATTTT. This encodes CATSKLASTDTQYF.

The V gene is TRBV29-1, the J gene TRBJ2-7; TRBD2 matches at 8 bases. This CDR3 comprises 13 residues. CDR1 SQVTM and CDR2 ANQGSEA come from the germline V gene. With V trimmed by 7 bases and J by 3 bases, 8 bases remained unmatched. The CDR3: CSAKGRGDYEQYF. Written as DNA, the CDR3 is TGCAGCGCCAAAGGGCGGGGGGACTACGAGCAGTACTTC.

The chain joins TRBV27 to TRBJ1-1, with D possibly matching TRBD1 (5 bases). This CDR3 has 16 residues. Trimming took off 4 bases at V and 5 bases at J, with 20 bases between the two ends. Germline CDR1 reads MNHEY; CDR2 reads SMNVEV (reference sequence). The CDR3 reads CASSSQPPTRGTEAFF. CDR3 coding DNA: TGTGCCAGCAGTTCGCAACCACCCACCCGGGGGACTGAAGCTTTCTTT.